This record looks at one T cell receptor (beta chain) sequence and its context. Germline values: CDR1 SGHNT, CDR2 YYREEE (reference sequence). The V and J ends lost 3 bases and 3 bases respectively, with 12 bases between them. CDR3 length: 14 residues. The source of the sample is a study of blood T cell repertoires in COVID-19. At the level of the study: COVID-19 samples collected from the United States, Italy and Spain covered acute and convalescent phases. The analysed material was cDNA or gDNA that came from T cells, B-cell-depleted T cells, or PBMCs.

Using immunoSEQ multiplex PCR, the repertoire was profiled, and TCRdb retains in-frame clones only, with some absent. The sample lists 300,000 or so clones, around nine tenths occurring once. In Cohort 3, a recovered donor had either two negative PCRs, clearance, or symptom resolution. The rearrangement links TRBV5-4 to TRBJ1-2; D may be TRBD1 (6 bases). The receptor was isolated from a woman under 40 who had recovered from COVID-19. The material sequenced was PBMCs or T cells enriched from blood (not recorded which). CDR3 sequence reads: CASSSPRTDYGYTF. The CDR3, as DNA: TGTGCCAGCAGCTCACCCCGGACAGACTATGGCTACACCTTC.